This T cell receptor (beta chain) was found in a study of shared T cell receptors in the human thymus. Germline V gene lookup returns CDR1 SGHVT and CDR2 SQSDAQ. V was trimmed by 4 bases and J by 5 bases, leaving 5 bases between them. This CDR3 comprises 12 residues. Libraries were prepared by immunoSEQ multiplex PCR; TCRdb keeps only in-frame clonotypes and omits some of them. The sample lists some 760,000 clones; roughly 88% were seen once. These same data were also listed under a study on human thymus T cells. In that study: Related research described thymic repertoires that were highly overlapping among unrelated individuals.

The V call is TRBV7-4, the J call TRBJ1-4; the D is unclear. The specimen was thymocytes. The clonotype originates from a girl under two years old with a congenital heart defect. The CDR3 DNA reads as TGTGCCAGCAGCTATGTAAATGAAAAACTGTTTTTT. It translates to CASSYVNEKLFF.